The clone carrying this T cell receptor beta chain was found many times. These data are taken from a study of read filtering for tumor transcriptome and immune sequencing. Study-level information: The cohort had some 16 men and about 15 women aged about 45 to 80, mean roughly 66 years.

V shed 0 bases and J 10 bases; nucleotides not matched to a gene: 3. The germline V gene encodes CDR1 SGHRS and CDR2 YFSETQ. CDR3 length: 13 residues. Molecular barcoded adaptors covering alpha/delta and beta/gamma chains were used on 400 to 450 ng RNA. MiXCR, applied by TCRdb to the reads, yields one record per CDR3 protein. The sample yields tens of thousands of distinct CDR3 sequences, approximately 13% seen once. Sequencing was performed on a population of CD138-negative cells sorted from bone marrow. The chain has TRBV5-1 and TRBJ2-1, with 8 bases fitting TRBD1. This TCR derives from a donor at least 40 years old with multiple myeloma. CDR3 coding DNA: TGCGCCAGCAGCTTGGGGACAGGGAGAGAGCAGTTCTTC. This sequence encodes CASSLGTGREQFF.